These 28 T cell receptor beta chains came from one sample sequenced in a study of T cells in Graves' hyperthyroidism and ophthalmopathy. The TCR beta CDR3 regions underwent amplification using RNA transcripts as the source. The HTBI primer set drove a first-round RT-PCR of the TCR CDR3. TCRdb re-analysed the multiplex PCR reads in MiXCR, keeping a single row per CDR3 protein. The data contain around 620,000 distinct CDR3 sequences, about 43% of them seen just once; the ten biggest clones take up 15% to 20%. The sample comprised peripheral blood or thyroid tissue (not recorded which). The receptor source for this set is an adult woman with Graves' disease, either hyperthyroidism or ophthalmopathy (not recorded which).

This clonotype was seen many times. The rearrangement uses TRBV11-2 and TRBJ2-7, with unresolved D. The CDR3 consists of 14 residues. With 2 bases removed from V and 6 bases from J, the gap between germline ends came to 14 bases. Germline V lookup: CDR1 SGHAT, CDR2 FQNNGV. The CDR3 reads CASSLKGSAREQYF. CDR3 coding DNA: TGTGCCAGCAGCTTAAAGGGCTCGGCCCGCGAGCAGTACTTC.

The rearrangement links TRBV5-1 to TRBJ1-1; D ambiguous. This CDR3 region has 12 residues. Germline V gives CDR1 SGHRS, CDR2 YFSETQ. With 4 bases removed from V and 5 bases from J, the gap between germline ends came to 9 bases. As DNA, the CDR3 is TGCGCCAGCAGCCAAGGCGAAACTGAAGCTTTCTTT. This codes for CASSQGETEAFF.

The V call is TRBV13, the J call TRBJ2-2; 11 bases line up with TRBD2. Trimming cost V 2 bases and J 7 bases; bases outside gene matches: 6. Germline lookup yields CDR1 PRHDT and CDR2 FYEKMQ (reference sequence). This CDR3 has 16 residues. This CDR3 reads CASSLTSGRFGGELFF. The CDR3 bases are TGTGCCAGCAGCTTAACTAGCGGGAGATTCGGCGGGGAGCTGTTTTTT.

A word on this clonotype: Since a much larger clone is just one base distant, this may be a read error. Likely a read error: the CDR3 ends without its conserved phenylalanine or tryptophan. CDR3 bases: TGTGCCAGCAGCAACCGGGAGCCCTACGAGCAGTACCTC. Its protein is CASSNREPYEQYL. The chain carries TRBV7-8 and TRBJ2-7; the D gene is possibly TRBD2 (6 bases). Per the germline V gene, CDR1 is SGHVS and CDR2 is FQNEAQ. The CDR3 is 13 residues long. Trimming pared 5 bases from V and 2 bases from J, leaving 10 bases between.

The chain is built from TRBV20-1 and TRBJ2-7; 7 positions agree with TRBD2. The V segment lost 3 bases and the J segment 0 bases; nucleotides outside the gene matches: 5. The CDR3 contains 14 residues. CDR1 DFQATT and CDR2 SNEGSKA come from the germline V gene (reference sequence). CDR3 in amino acids: CSASWREHSYEQYF. The CDR3 coding sequence is TGCAGTGCTAGTTGGCGGGAGCACTCCTACGAGCAGTACTTC.

This chain joins TRBV6-5 and TRBJ1-1; weak D call: TRBD1 (5 bases). Germline assignment: CDR1 MNHEY and CDR2 SVGAGI. The CDR3 is made up of 14 amino acids. Trimming removed 6 bases from V and 4 bases from J, with 15 bases in between. The CDR3 nucleotides read TGTGCCAGCAGATTCGGACAAGATGGCACTGAAGCTTTCTTT. This gives the protein CASRFGQDGTEAFF.

This clonotype showed up many times. This chain uses TRBV2 with TRBJ1-3; the D is unclear. Trimming shortened V by 2 bases and J by 4 bases, and 12 bases separated the two germline ends. CDR1 is SNHLY, CDR2 FYNNEI, per germline. This CDR3 region has 15 residues. The CDR3 sequence: CASSELGVSGNTIYF. CDR3 nucleotide sequence: TGTGCCAGCAGTGAACTTGGGGTGTCCGGAAACACCATATATTTT.

This clonotype was recorded at least ten times. The chain is built from TRBV2 and TRBJ1-6; D call uncertain. Trimming pared 6 bases from V and 4 bases from J, leaving 13 bases between. CDR1 is SNHLY and CDR2 is FYNNEI in the germline V gene. The CDR3 totals 15 residues. In DNA, the CDR3 is TGTGCCAGCAGCAGCAGGCTTCCGTATAATTCACCCCTCCACTTT. Amino acids: CASSSRLPYNSPLHF.

The table lists this clonotype with many counts. The V call is TRBV6-6, the J call TRBJ2-5, with D hard to call. There are 13 residues in the CDR3. Trimming shortened V by 0 bases and J by 5 bases, and 7 bases separated the two germline ends. Germline assignment: CDR1 MNHNY and CDR2 SVGAGI (reference sequence). Here the CDR3 reads CASSYSREETQYF. The DNA of the CDR3 is TGTGCCAGCAGTTACTCGAGAGAGGAGACCCAGTACTTC.

This clonotype came up many times. The chain's CDR3 is CASSNGQGGNQPQHF. CDR3 DNA sequence: TGTGCCAGTTCAAACGGCCAGGGGGGCAATCAGCCCCAGCATTTT. The V call is TRBV6-1, the J call TRBJ1-5; TRBD1 aligns across 7 bases. This CDR3 region has 15 residues. Germline lookup yields CDR1 MNHNS and CDR2 SASEGT. V lost 9 bases and J lost 2; bases outside the gene matches: 10.

CDR3 region: CASSYVPRGSYTF. CDR3 coding DNA: TGTGCCAGCAGTTACGTTCCCCGGGGGTCCTACACCTTC. The chain combines TRBV2 with TRBJ1-2; D perhaps matches TRBD1 (5 bases). Trimming shortened V by 5 bases and J by 10 bases, and 17 bases separated the two germline ends. This CDR3 is built from 13 residues. CDR1 and CDR2 from the germline V gene are SNHLY and FYNNEI.

This chain joins TRBV7-3 and TRBJ2-5; TRBD2 is a possible D gene (6 bases). With 2 bases removed from V and 5 bases from J, the gap between germline ends came to 18 bases. In germline, CDR1 is SGHTA, CDR2 FQGTGA. The CDR3 sequence is 16 residues long. This CDR3 is CASSLGPKAGGETQYF. In DNA form, the CDR3 reads TGTGCCAGCAGCTTAGGACCTAAAGCGGGTGGTGAGACCCAGTACTTC.

This clonotype was picked up many times. The chain uses TRBV4-1 and TRBJ1-5; D gene uncertain. In germline, CDR1 is MGHRA, CDR2 YSYEKL. Trimming took off 2 bases at V and 3 bases at J, with 14 bases between the two ends. This CDR3 has 16 amino acids. The CDR3 loop reads CASSQLAPPVNQPQHF. The CDR3 region has the DNA TGCGCCAGCAGCCAATTGGCCCCACCGGTCAATCAGCCCCAGCATTTT.

In this sample, this clonotype turned up many times. This rearrangement joins TRBV29-1 to TRBJ1-4; the match to TRBD1 covers 8 bases. Germline CDR1 SQVTM, CDR2 ANQGSEA. V lost 7 bases, J lost 7 bases, and 8 bases stayed unmatched. The CDR3 is 13 residues long. The CDR3 sequence is CSADQGAGEKLFF. In DNA form, the CDR3 reads TGCAGCGCCGATCAGGGGGCGGGTGAAAAACTGTTTTTT.

Points on this clonotype: An end of the junction does not agree with germline; a read error may underlie this. V usage is TRBV20-1 and J usage is TRBJ1-1; the match to TRBD1 covers 10 bases. The germline CDR1 and CDR2 sequences are DFQATT and SNEGSKA (reference sequence). CDR3 length: 16 residues. The chain's CDR3 is CCASIPMGQGNAEAFF. Written as DNA, the CDR3 is TGCTGTGCCAGTATTCCCATGGGACAGGGGAACGCTGAAGCTTTCTTT.

CDR3: CANRGRNSPLHF. CDR3 bases: TGTGCCAACAGGGGACGGAATTCACCCCTCCACTTT. The chain is built from TRBV2 and TRBJ1-6; TRBD1 matches at 7 bases. Germline trimming cut 10 bases from V and 7 bases from J; bases unmatched to any gene: 4. Germline values: CDR1 SNHLY, CDR2 FYNNEI. The CDR3 is made up of 12 amino acids. Together with reference TRBV2 and TRBJ1-6, the CDR3 gives the full variable domain: EPEVTQTPSHQVTQMGQEVILRCVPISNHLYFYWYRQILGQKVEFLVSFYNNEISEKSEIFDDQFSVERPDGSNFTLKIRSTKLEDSAMYFCANRGRNSPLHFGNGTRLTVT.

This chain joins TRBV25-1 and TRBJ1-2, with D possibly being TRBD1 (5 bases). The CDR3 spans 13 residues. Trimming cost V 7 bases and J 2 bases, with 11 bases left between them. Germline lookup yields CDR1 MGHDK and CDR2 SYGVNS. The CDR3 reads CASTTRENYGYTF. The CDR3 DNA is TGTGCCAGCACGACCAGGGAGAACTATGGCTACACCTTC.

This clonotype has a count of ten or more. This chain connects TRBV7-9 to TRBJ1-6; D call uncertain. This CDR3 region has 14 residues. Trimming removed 2 bases from V and 5 bases from J, with 7 bases in between. The germline gives CDR1 SEHNR, CDR2 FQNEAQ (reference sequence). DNA of the CDR3: TGTGCCAGCAGCTTATCGGCAGATAATTCACCCCTCCACTTT. Encoded protein: CASSLSADNSPLHF.

The rearrangement links TRBV24-1 to TRBJ1-5; 7 positions match TRBD1. The germline CDR1 and CDR2 sequences are KGHDR and SFDVKD. The V segment lost 5 bases and the J segment 4 bases; nucleotides outside the gene matches: 13. The CDR3 is 17 amino acids. The CDR3 DNA follows: TGTGCCACCAGTGGAGAACCAGGACAGGCACCAAATCAGCCCCAGCATTTT. Protein product: CATSGEPGQAPNQPQHF.

This clonotype was detected once. CDR3 sequence reads: CATSRDGVLVTDTQYF. The CDR3 coding sequence is TGTGCCACCAGCAGAGATGGGGTTCTCGTCACAGATACGCAGTATTTT. This chain connects TRBV15 to TRBJ2-3; no clear D gene. CDR1 is LNHNV, CDR2 YYDKDF, per germline (reference sequence). This CDR3 has 16 amino acids. Deletions cut 0 bases from V and 2 bases from J, with 12 bases between.

This chain links TRBV7-9 with TRBJ1-2, with D uncertain. Looked up from germline, CDR1 is SEHNR and CDR2 is FQNEAQ (reference sequence). V lost 5 bases and J 8 bases, leaving 9 bases between the germline ends. The CDR3 is 11 amino acids. CDR3 DNA: TGTGCCAGCAGCATAGACACCGGCTACACCTTC. Encoded protein: CASSIDTGYTF.

V gene TRBV24-1 combines with J gene TRBJ2-5, with TRBD1 as a possible D gene (6 bases). The CDR3 extends over 15 amino acids. Trimming took 1 base from V and 5 from J, leaving 13 bases between them. Germline assignment: CDR1 KGHDR and CDR2 SFDVKD. The CDR3 is CATSDFRGKVETQYF. CDR3 nucleotides: TGTGCCACCAGTGATTTTAGGGGGAAGGTTGAGACCCAGTACTTC.

V gene TRBV7-6 combines with J gene TRBJ2-7, with TRBD2 as a possible D gene (6 bases). Trimming removed 5 bases at V and 2 bases at J, with 22 bases between. Looked up from germline, CDR1 is SGHVS and CDR2 is FNYEAQ. CDR3 length: 17 residues. CDR3: CASSRRLVGDWPYEQYF. The CDR3 nucleotides are TGTGCCAGCAGCCGTCGACTAGTGGGAGACTGGCCCTACGAGCAGTACTTC.

This clonotype was counted only a few times. V and J are TRBV19 and TRBJ1-5; 8 nucleotides agree with TRBD1. Germline V lookup: CDR1 LNHDA, CDR2 SQIVND (reference sequence). The CDR3 loop spans 13 amino acids. The V and J ends lost 8 bases and 7 bases, in that order; junction bases with no gene match: 7. In nucleotides, the CDR3 is TGTGCCAGTGTCAGGGGGCGAGGGCAGCCCCAGCATTTT. Encoded protein: CASVRGRGQPQHF. Full variable domain (outside the CDR3, taken from reference TRBV19 and TRBJ1-5): DGGITQSPKYLFRKEGQNVTLSCEQNLNHDAMYWYRQDPGQGLRLIYYSQIVNDFQKGDIAEGYSVSREKKESFPLTVTSAQKNPTAFYLCASVRGRGQPQHFGDGTRLSIL.

In its sample, this clonotype was seen a few times. The chain carries TRBV30 and TRBJ1-2; 9 bases line up with TRBD1. This CDR3 has 15 residues. J gave up 6 bases and V 2 bases, and 10 bases lay outside the gene matches. CDR1 is GTSNPN and CDR2 is SVGIG in the germline V gene (reference sequence). Here the CDR3 DNA reads TGTGCCTGGAGTAAACCGGGACAGGGTGCCCATGGCTACACCTTC. Protein product: CAWSKPGQGAHGYTF.

The chain is built from TRBV2 and TRBJ1-4; possibly TRBD1 for D (5 bases). CDR3 length: 15 amino acids. Germline lookup yields CDR1 SNHLY and CDR2 FYNNEI. Trimming pared 7 bases from V and 6 bases from J, leaving 18 bases between. The CDR3 spells CASTLTEGVHEKLFF. Here the CDR3 DNA reads TGTGCCAGCACCTTGACAGAGGGCGTTCATGAAAAACTGTTTTTT.

This clonotype has ten or more counts. The chain has TRBV3-1 and TRBJ1-6; 11 positions agree with TRBD1. CDR3 length equals 16 residues. V lost 4 bases and J lost 7; bases outside the gene matches: 6. Germline CDR1 reads LGHDT; CDR2 reads YNNKEL (reference sequence). This chain's CDR3 is CASSRGQGARNSPLHF. The CDR3 coding sequence is TGTGCCAGCAGCCGTGGACAGGGGGCAAGGAATTCACCCCTCCACTTT.

The rearrangement joins TRBV6-6 to TRBJ1-4; 9 nucleotides align to TRBD1. The CDR3 totals 15 residues. The germline V gene has CDR1 MNHNY and CDR2 SVGAGI (reference sequence). The V segment lost 6 bases and the J segment 7 bases; nucleotides outside the gene matches: 9. CDR3 sequence reads: CASSEKTGGGEKLFF. CDR3 sequence (DNA): TGTGCCAGCAGCGAAAAAACAGGGGGCGGTGAAAAACTGTTTTTT.